The 28 T cell receptor beta chains in this list originate from one sample, sequenced in a study of blood T cell repertoires in COVID-19. This table comes from immunoSEQ multiplex PCR, and its TCRdb copy is limited to in-frame clones, with some not included. The table shows roughly 170,000 clones, with about 88% occurring only once. The sequenced sample was peripheral blood. These receptors came from a woman in her fifties or sixties with COVID-19, enrolled during active disease.

The chain couples TRBV5-1 to TRBJ2-7; D is uncertain. This CDR3 has 13 residues. Per the germline V gene, CDR1 is SGHRS and CDR2 is YFSETQ. Trimming took 4 bases from V and 3 from J, leaving 11 bases between them. DNA for the CDR3: TGCGCCAGCAGCCATGACAAGAGCTACGAGCAGTACTTC. It is translated as CASSHDKSYEQYF.

The gene calls are TRBV6-5 and TRBJ1-2; 7 positions agree with TRBD1. CDR1 is MNHEY, CDR2 SVGAGI, per germline. The CDR3 length is 14 residues. Trimming at V came to 2 bases and at J to 5 bases, leaving 5 bases not matched to a gene. As DNA, the CDR3 is TGTGCCAGCAGTTACCCGGGGACAGTATATGGCTACACCTTC. Translating gives CASSYPGTVYGYTF.

In its sample, this clone was seen a few times. V usage is TRBV28 and J usage is TRBJ1-2; 12 bases line up with TRBD1. There are 16 residues in the CDR3. Losses at the gene ends were 6 bases for V and 4 bases for J; bases not matched to a gene: 9. Germline V gives CDR1 MDHEN, CDR2 SYDVKM. CDR3 sequence reads: CASSRSGTGGSYGYTF. CDR3 nucleotides: TGTGCCAGCAGCCGCTCCGGGACAGGGGGCAGCTATGGCTACACCTTC.

V is TRBV5-1 and J is TRBJ2-3, with TRBD1 matching 8 bases. The V gene end was trimmed by 2 bases and the J gene end by 6 bases; junction bases not matched to a gene: 11. CDR3 length equals 16 residues. In germline, CDR1 is SGHRS, CDR2 YFSETQ. The CDR3 DNA sequence: TGCGCCAGCAGCTTTACAGGGGGTCTATCACGTGATACGCAGTATTTT. It yields the protein CASSFTGGLSRDTQYF.

The chain uses TRBV6-5 and TRBJ1-3, with D unresolved. Germline CDR1 is MNHEY and CDR2 is SVGAGI. CDR3 size: 12 residues. Trimming stripped 8 bases from V and 0 bases from J, with 5 bases between. CDR3 sequence (DNA): TGTGCCAGCTACAGCTCTGGAAACACCATATATTTT. Its translation: CASYSSGNTIYF.

V is TRBV27 and J is TRBJ2-1; TRBD1 agrees at 9 bases. V gave up 5 bases and J gave up 4 bases; unmatched junction bases: 3. The CDR3 extends over 14 amino acids. Germline CDR1 reads MNHEY; CDR2 reads SMNVEV (reference sequence). CDR3 protein: CASSTGGGYNEQFF. The DNA for the CDR3 is TGTGCCAGCAGTACAGGGGGCGGTTACAATGAGCAGTTCTTC.

The chain recombines TRBV19 with TRBJ2-1; 7 positions agree with TRBD2. The CDR3 has 14 amino acids. The V gene's germline CDR1 is LNHDA and CDR2 SQIVND (reference sequence). J gave up 12 bases and V 5 bases, and 13 bases lay outside the gene matches. The DNA of the CDR3 is TGTGCCAGTAGTTCGACTAGCAATGCACTACGGCAGTTCTTC. Protein sequence: CASSSTSNALRQFF.

For the CDR3, the DNA is TGTGCCAGCAGCCCTCCTAGCGGAAGCACAGATACGCAGTATTTT. Translating gives CASSPPSGSTDTQYF. The rearrangement joins TRBV7-2 to TRBJ2-3, with 7 bases fitting TRBD2. The trim removed 5 bases at V and 0 bases at J, leaving 5 bases unmatched. Germline-derived CDR1 and CDR2 are SGHTA and FQGNSA. The CDR3 is made up of 15 amino acids.

In its sample, this clone was seen once. This sequence joins TRBV4-2 and TRBJ1-5; the D is unclear. The CDR3 spans 13 residues. V lost 0 bases, J lost 9 bases, and 9 bases lay in between. CDR1 LGHNA and CDR2 YNFKEQ come from the germline V gene. This CDR3 is CASSQDQNRPQHF. The CDR3 nucleotides read TGTGCCAGCAGCCAAGACCAGAACAGGCCCCAGCATTTT.

The chain uses TRBV3-1 (or the pseudogene TRBV3-2) and TRBJ2-5; 7 bases line up with TRBD1. J lost 2 bases, V lost 7 bases, and 10 bases had no gene match. Per the germline V gene, CDR1 is LGHDT and CDR2 is YNNKEL (reference sequence). The CDR3 covers 15 residues. The CDR3 spells CASTISRDRQETQYF. DNA of the CDR3: TGTGCCAGCACCATATCCCGGGACAGACAAGAGACCCAGTACTTC.

The count of this clone is one. CDR3: CASSLVAGESYEQYF. CDR3 DNA: TGCGCCAGCAGCTTAGTAGCGGGGGAGTCCTACGAGCAGTACTTC. This chain uses TRBV5-1 with TRBJ2-7, with 9 bases aligning to TRBD2. The CDR3 contains 15 residues. V lost 2 bases, J lost 1 base, and 4 bases stayed unmatched. The germline CDR1 and CDR2 sequences are SGHRS and YFSETQ. Full variable domain (rest looked up from reference TRBV5-1 and TRBJ2-7): KAGVTQTPRYLIKTRGQQVTLSCSPISGHRSVSWYQQTPGQGLQFLFEYFSETQRNKGNFPGRFSGRQFSNSRSEMNVSTLELGDSALYLCASSLVAGESYEQYFGPGTRLTVT.

This chain uses TRBV19 with TRBJ1-5, with D unresolved. CDR3 size: 15 residues. The ends were cut back, 8 bases at V and 0 bases at J, with 14 bases in the middle. Germline V gene lookup returns CDR1 LNHDA and CDR2 SQIVND (reference sequence). CDR3 in DNA: TGTGCCAGTTTGAGGCAGAGCAATAGCAATCAGCCCCAGCATTTT. Residues: CASLRQSNSNQPQHF.

V is TRBV28 and J is TRBJ1-6; 9 nucleotides agree with TRBD1. CDR1 is MDHEN and CDR2 is SYDVKM in the germline V gene. The CDR3 spans 16 residues. V shed 5 bases, J shed 8 bases, and the junction held 10 bases outside the gene matches. Here the CDR3 reads CASSPPGQGWDSPLHF. In DNA, the CDR3 is TGTGCCAGCAGTCCCCCCGGACAGGGGTGGGATTCACCCCTCCACTTT. Full variable domain (remainder filled in from reference TRBV28 and TRBJ1-6): DVKVTQSSRYLVKRTGEKVFLECVQDMDHENMFWYRQDPGLGLRLIYFSYDVKMKEKGDIPEGYSVSREKKERFSLILESASTNQTSMYLCASSPPGQGWDSPLHFGNGTRLTVT.

The J gene is TRBJ2-6, the V gene TRBV5-1, with D possibly being TRBD1 (5 bases). Trimming removed 4 bases at V and 0 bases at J, with 8 bases between. Germline V gene lookup returns CDR1 SGHRS and CDR2 YFSETQ. CDR3 size: 15 residues. CDR3 loop: CASSPDISGANVLTF. CDR3 coding DNA: TGCGCCAGCAGCCCGGACATCTCTGGGGCCAACGTCCTGACTTTC.

The rearrangement joins TRBV11-2 to TRBJ1-1, with 7 bases fitting TRBD1. The junction had 9 bases not matched to a gene; V was cut back by 4 bases and J by 1 base. This CDR3 has 16 residues. CDR1 is SGHAT, CDR2 FQNNGV, per germline. For the CDR3, the DNA is TGTGCCAGCAGCTCACATCGACAGGGATGGAACACTGAAGCTTTCTTT. Protein: CASSSHRQGWNTEAFF.

Ten or more counts support this clone. The gene calls are TRBV7-9 and TRBJ2-7; possibly TRBD2 for D (5 bases). The CDR3 runs to 14 residues. From germline, CDR1 is SEHNR and CDR2 FQNEAQ (reference sequence). Trimming shortened V by 1 base and J by 0 bases, and 7 bases separated the two germline ends. The CDR3 DNA reads as TGTGCCAGCAGCTTAGGTCGGGGCTCCTACGAGCAGTACTTC. It encodes CASSLGRGSYEQYF.

The chain recombines TRBV2 with TRBJ1-3; D not resolved. This CDR3 spans 17 amino acids. V lost 0 bases to trimming and J lost 2 bases, with 14 bases between them. CDR1 and CDR2 from the germline V gene are SNHLY and FYNNEI. The CDR3 DNA follows: TGTGCCAGCAGTGAAGCCTTCGGGTTTAGTACTGGAAACACCATATATTTT. Amino acids: CASSEAFGFSTGNTIYF.

This chain's CDR3 is CASSQGLADQETQYF. In nucleotides, the CDR3 is TGTGCCAGCAGCCAAGGACTAGCGGACCAAGAGACCCAGTACTTC. The chain links TRBV4-2 to TRBJ2-5, with TRBD2 identical over 9 bases. This CDR3 comprises 15 residues. Trimming took 1 base from V and 0 from J; bases not matched to a gene: 0. Germline-derived CDR1 and CDR2 are LGHNA and YNFKEQ.

CDR3 protein: CASSGLSSGEQYF. The CDR3 nucleotides are TGTGCCAGCAGTGGACTGTCTTCCGGCGAGCAGTACTTC. V gene TRBV2 combines with J gene TRBJ2-7; D call uncertain. Trimming removed 4 bases at V and 6 bases at J, with 13 bases between. From germline, CDR1 is SNHLY and CDR2 FYNNEI. The CDR3 runs 13 residues.

The V gene is TRBV10-1, the J gene TRBJ1-1; D gene ambiguous. The CDR3 contains 12 residues. Looked up from germline, CDR1 is WNHNN and CDR2 is SYGVQD (reference sequence). Trimming stripped 4 bases from V and 5 bases from J, with 8 bases between. The CDR3 DNA sequence: TGCGCCAGCAGTGCCGGGGTGACTGAAGCTTTCTTT. As protein: CASSAGVTEAFF.

V is TRBV30 and J is TRBJ1-5, with D perhaps TRBD1 (5 bases). Germline V gene data show CDR1 as GTSNPN and CDR2 as SVGIG (reference sequence). V lost 2 bases to trimming and J lost 2 bases, with 16 bases between them. The CDR3 spans 16 residues. The CDR3 DNA reads TGTGCCTGGAGTCGGGGGGGGGTAGCTGGCAATCAGCCCCAGCATTTT. Translation gives CAWSRGGVAGNQPQHF.

The chain recombines TRBV9 with TRBJ2-1; the D gene is possibly TRBD2 (6 bases). V lost 1 base and J lost 5, with 13 bases in between. There are 15 residues in the CDR3. Germline V lookup: CDR1 SGDLS, CDR2 YYNGEE. CDR3 sequence reads: CASSVMWGLDNEQFF. The CDR3 coding sequence is TGTGCCAGCAGCGTAATGTGGGGACTTGACAATGAGCAGTTCTTC.

CDR3 amino acids: CASSGGGPNTEAFF. CDR3 nucleotide sequence: TGTGCCAGCAGCGGTGGGGGCCCCAACACTGAAGCTTTCTTT. This chain uses TRBV28 with TRBJ1-1; D might be TRBD1 (6 bases). Trimming took off 6 bases at V and 2 bases at J, with 13 bases between the two ends. This CDR3 has 14 residues. Germline loops: CDR1 MDHEN, CDR2 SYDVKM.

The chain joins TRBV3-1 (or the pseudogene TRBV3-2) to TRBJ2-7, with no clear D. This CDR3 region has 12 residues. Trimming shortened V by 2 bases and J by 2 bases, and 4 bases separated the two germline ends. The V gene's germline CDR1 is LGHDT and CDR2 YNNKEL (reference sequence). CDR3 region: CASSQTPYEQYF. The CDR3 nucleotides read TGTGCCAGCAGCCAAACTCCCTACGAGCAGTACTTC.

This clone was seen only once. The chain couples TRBV30 to TRBJ2-5, with D perhaps matching TRBD2 (6 bases). This CDR3 comprises 13 residues. Germline V gene sequence: CDR1 GTSNPN, CDR2 SVGIG (reference sequence). The V and J ends lost 0 bases and 7 bases respectively, with 12 bases between them. CDR3 region: CAWSVSGGVTQYF. DNA for the CDR3: TGTGCCTGGAGTGTGTCCGGAGGGGTGACCCAGTACTTC.

This clone was seen ten or more times. The chain carries TRBV7-9 and TRBJ1-1; the match to TRBD1 covers 9 bases. This CDR3 has 16 amino acids. V trimming: 3 bases; J trimming: 0 bases; junction bases outside the gene matches: 5. Germline-derived CDR1 and CDR2 are SEHNR and FQNEAQ (reference sequence). CDR3 region: CASSFGTGSMNTEAFF. DNA for the CDR3: TGTGCCAGCAGCTTTGGGACAGGGAGCATGAACACTGAAGCTTTCTTT.

The V gene is TRBV29-1, the J gene TRBJ1-2; weak D call: TRBD1 (5 bases). The CDR3 runs 12 residues. With 1 base removed from V and 6 bases from J, the gap between germline ends came to 9 bases. Germline values: CDR1 SQVTM, CDR2 ANQGSEA. Written as DNA, the CDR3 is TGCAGCGTTGAAGGGGGGGTCGATGGCTACACCTTC. It translates to CSVEGGVDGYTF.

The rearrangement links TRBV7-9 to TRBJ1-2, with TRBD1 identical over 7 bases. CDR3 size: 14 residues. The germline CDR1 and CDR2 sequences are SEHNR and FQNEAQ (reference sequence). V lost 5 bases, J lost 8 bases, and 11 bases stayed unmatched. CDR3 residues: CASSPGQVVQGYTF. The CDR3 DNA is TGTGCCAGCAGCCCAGGACAGGTGGTCCAAGGCTACACCTTC.